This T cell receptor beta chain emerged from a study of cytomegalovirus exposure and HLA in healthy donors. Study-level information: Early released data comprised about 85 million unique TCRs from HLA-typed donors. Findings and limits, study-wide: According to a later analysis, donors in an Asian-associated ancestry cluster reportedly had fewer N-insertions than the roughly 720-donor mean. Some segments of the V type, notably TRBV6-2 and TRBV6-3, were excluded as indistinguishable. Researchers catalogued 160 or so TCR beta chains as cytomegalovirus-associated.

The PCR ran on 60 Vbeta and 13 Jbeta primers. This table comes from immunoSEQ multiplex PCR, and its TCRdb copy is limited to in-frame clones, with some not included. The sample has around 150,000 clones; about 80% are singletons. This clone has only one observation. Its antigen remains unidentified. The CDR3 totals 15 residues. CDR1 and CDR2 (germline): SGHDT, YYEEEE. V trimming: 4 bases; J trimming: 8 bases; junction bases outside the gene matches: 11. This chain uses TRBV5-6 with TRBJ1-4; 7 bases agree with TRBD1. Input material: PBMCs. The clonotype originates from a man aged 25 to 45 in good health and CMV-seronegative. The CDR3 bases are TGTGCCAGCAGCGGAATGAGGGGGCCCGGGGAAAAACTGTTTTTT. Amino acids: CASSGMRGPGEKLFF.